The 4 T cell receptor beta chains listed next were all sequenced from one sample in a study of T cell clones after liver transplantation. Some clones are missing from TCRdb's copy, which holds only in-frame ones; the method was immunoSEQ multiplex PCR. The sample holds 65,000 to 90,000 clones; around nine tenths are singletons and the top ten take approximately 2.5%. The sequenced sample was CD4+ T cells from blood, obtained before liver transplant. These receptors were obtained from a human donor who received a liver transplant.

This chain joins TRBV27 and TRBJ2-5; D is uncertain. Trimming pared 4 bases from V and 7 bases from J, leaving 10 bases between. This CDR3 region has 12 residues. Germline CDR1 and CDR2: MNHEY and SMNVEV (reference sequence). This CDR3 is CASSSPLGTQYF. CDR3 nucleotides: TGTGCCAGCAGTTCCCCCCTAGGGACCCAGTACTTC.

This clone turned up a few times. This rearrangement joins TRBV5-6 to TRBJ1-1; the D gene is possibly TRBD1 (6 bases). This CDR3 contains 12 residues. V was pared by 5 bases and J by 11 bases, with 16 bases between. Germline CDR1 and CDR2: SGHDT and YYEEEE. CDR3 in amino acids: CASSPARGGAFF. CDR3 in DNA: TGTGCCAGCAGTCCTGCCAGGGGAGGGGCTTTCTTT.

The V gene is TRBV21-1, the J gene TRBJ1-5. TRBV21-1 is a pseudogene. The CDR3 loop spans 18 amino acids. The CDR3 DNA follows: TGTGCCAGCAGCAACCCGAGACTAGACAACTATAGCAATCAGCCCCAGCATTTT. Amino acids: CASSNPRLDNYSNQPQHF.

Here the CDR3 reads CASSFAQDYSYEQYF. CDR3 in DNA: TGTGCCAGCAGCTTCGCCCAGGACTATTCCTACGAGCAGTACTTC. The chain joins TRBV6-6 to TRBJ2-7; the D gene is possibly TRBD2 (6 bases). V was trimmed by 6 bases and J by 1 base, leaving 16 bases between them. This CDR3 has 15 residues. The germline V gene has CDR1 MNHNY and CDR2 SVGAGI (reference sequence).